Shown below are 14 T cell receptor beta chains from a single sample sequenced in a study of CD8 T cells in Susac syndrome. It was with random hexamers that 0.5 to 1 ug RNA was reverse transcribed. TCRdb re-called the immunoSEQ multiplex PCR reads through MiXCR, storing one row per CDR3 protein. The profile covers over 150,000 distinct CDR3 sequences, with roughly 92% appearing a single time and roughly 0.097% taken by the ten largest. Input material: CD4+ T cells from PBMCs. The origin of the receptors is a human donor with multiple sclerosis.

The chain has TRBV18 and TRBJ1-2; perhaps TRBD1 as D (5 bases). Germline CDR1 reads KGHSH; CDR2 reads LQKENI. The CDR3 is made up of 15 amino acids. The germline V and J ends were trimmed by 3 bases and 2 bases, with 13 bases remaining between them. The CDR3: CASSPQGDGNYGYTF. CDR3 DNA: TGTGCCAGCTCACCCCAAGGGGACGGCAACTATGGCTACACCTTC.

The chain uses TRBV20-1 and TRBJ2-1, with unresolved D. The V end was cut by 1 base, the J end by 2 bases, with 6 bases between. This CDR3 has 13 residues. Looked up from germline, CDR1 is DFQATT and CDR2 is SNEGSKA (reference sequence). The chain's CDR3 is CSARGGPYNEQFF. CDR3 in DNA: TGCAGTGCTAGAGGGGGTCCCTACAATGAGCAGTTCTTC.

This clonotype was recorded once. The chain is built from TRBV5-1 and TRBJ1-2, with 8 bases fitting TRBD1. Germline CDR1 SGHRS, CDR2 YFSETQ. The CDR3 is 15 residues long. After removal of 2 bases from V and 6 bases from J, the junction contained 9 bases not matched to a gene. The CDR3 coding sequence is TGCGCCAGCAGCTTCTTTCTCCCGGGACAGGATGGCTACACCTTC. Protein product: CASSFFLPGQDGYTF. Together with reference TRBV5-1 and TRBJ1-2, the CDR3 gives the full variable domain: KAGVTQTPRYLIKTRGQQVTLSCSPISGHRSVSWYQQTPGQGLQFLFEYFSETQRNKGNFPGRFSGRQFSNSRSEMNVSTLELGDSALYLCASSFFLPGQDGYTFGSGTRLTVV.

This clonotype has just one count. The chain has TRBV12-3 or TRBV12-4 and TRBJ2-3; D remains unclear. V gave up 10 bases and J gave up 3 bases, with 26 bases separating them. This CDR3 is built from 17 residues. For the CDR3, the DNA is TGTGCCACCGAGGTGGGTTCCTGGATGAACCGAACAGATACGCAGTATTTT. This codes for CATEVGSWMNRTDTQYF.

This sequence joins TRBV5-1 and TRBJ2-7; TRBD1 matches at 9 bases. CDR1 SGHRS and CDR2 YFSETQ come from the germline V gene. V was clipped by 4 bases and J by 7 bases; unmatched bases: 6. The CDR3 is 13 amino acids. CDR3 loop: CASSRDREGEQYF. Here the CDR3 DNA reads TGCGCCAGCAGCAGGGACAGGGAAGGGGAGCAGTACTTC.

The CDR3: CASSQAWPWNPLHF. CDR3 nucleotide sequence: TGTGCCAGCAGCCAAGCCTGGCCCTGGAATCCCCTCCACTTT. This rearrangement joins TRBV14 to TRBJ1-6; D is undetermined. CDR3 length: 14 amino acids. Trimming shortened V by 1 base and J by 13 bases, and 14 bases separated the two germline ends. Germline values: CDR1 SGHDN, CDR2 FVKESK.

DNA for the CDR3: TGTGCCAGCAGCTCGGGATTCGGAGAGACCCAGTACTTC. Residues: CASSSGFGETQYF. The chain combines TRBV5-6 with TRBJ2-5, with D perhaps matching TRBD2 (5 bases). The V end lost 3 bases, the J end lost 4 bases, and 10 bases lay between the germline ends. Germline CDR1 reads SGHDT; CDR2 reads YYEEEE. This CDR3 spans 13 amino acids.

For the CDR3, the DNA is TGTGCCAGCAGCTTACGGGGAGGGGTTGGCTACACCTTC. Protein sequence: CASSLRGGVGYTF. The V gene is TRBV7-2, the J gene TRBJ1-2; possible D gene TRBD1, 5 bases. Germline V gives CDR1 SGHTA, CDR2 FQGNSA. The CDR3 has 13 residues. V dropped 2 bases and J dropped 7 bases, with 11 bases sitting between them.

The gene calls are TRBV20-1 and TRBJ2-3; 12 bases map to TRBD1. Germline V lookup: CDR1 DFQATT, CDR2 SNEGSKA (reference sequence). J gave up 3 bases and V 3 bases, and 1 base lay outside the gene matches. There are 14 residues in the CDR3. CDR3 sequence: CSARGQGATDTQYF. In nucleotides, the CDR3 is TGCAGTGCTAGGGGACAGGGGGCGACAGATACGCAGTATTTT.

This clonotype was counted a single time. This chain uses TRBV10-2 with TRBJ2-7, with a weak D call TRBD2 (5 bases). Trimming cost V 4 bases and J 7 bases, with 17 bases left between them. Germline CDR1 and CDR2: WSHSY and SAAADI. The CDR3 extends over 14 amino acids. The CDR3 DNA follows: TGCGCCAGCAGTGCTTATAACTCCCCGGGAGAGCAGTACTTC. Its translation is CASSAYNSPGEQYF.

This clonotype was recorded once. The rearrangement links TRBV12-3 or TRBV12-4 to TRBJ2-7; D is uncertain. This CDR3 contains 13 residues. The V and J ends lost 2 bases and 4 bases respectively, with 9 bases between them. In nucleotides, the CDR3 is TGTGCCAGCAGTTTAATGGTGGGGTACGAGCAGTACTTC. As protein: CASSLMVGYEQYF.

The V and J genes are TRBV12-3 or TRBV12-4 and TRBJ2-3; 12 nucleotides agree with TRBD2. The CDR3 runs 18 residues. Germline trimming cut 1 base from V and 3 bases from J; bases unmatched to any gene: 8. CDR3 residues: CASSLGLAGGLSTDTQYF. The CDR3 DNA reads as TGTGCCAGCAGTTTAGGTCTAGCGGGGGGGCTGAGTACAGATACGCAGTATTTT.

This clonotype is a singleton in its sample. V usage is TRBV30 and J usage is TRBJ1-5; a weak D match, TRBD1 (5 bases). Deletions cut 2 bases from V and 5 bases from J, with 10 bases between. Looked up from germline, CDR1 is GTSNPN and CDR2 is SVGIG (reference sequence). The CDR3 covers 13 residues. This CDR3 is CAWSHEGDQPQHF. The CDR3 nucleotides are TGTGCCTGGAGTCATGAAGGGGATCAGCCCCAGCATTTT.

The count of this clonotype is one. The CDR3 protein is CASSHGRSLNTGELFF. Here the CDR3 DNA reads TGTGCCAGCAGCCACGGTAGGAGCTTGAACACCGGGGAGCTGTTTTTT. V and J are TRBV6-2 or TRBV6-3 and TRBJ2-2; D is undetermined. There are 16 residues in the CDR3. Looked up from germline, CDR1 is MNHEY and CDR2 is SVGEGT. V was pared by 6 bases and J by 1 base, with 15 bases between.